The rows below give T cell receptor beta chains drawn from one sample of a study of persistence of HIV-infected CD4 T cells. These receptors have no known antigen. Some clones are missing from TCRdb's copy, which holds only in-frame ones; the method was immunoSEQ multiplex PCR. The data hold around 39,000 clones, with around 90% observed a single time. Sequenced material: CD4+ T cells sorted from PBMCs after roughly 17-hour stimulation, taken from a patient who received antiretroviral therapy. The source is an adult man with HIV who was CMV-seropositive. CDR3s include the opening cysteine and the closing phenylalanine or tryptophan. The D gene is left open where the match is weak. The listing skips clone size in some rows; elsewhere it reads once, few, many or a size class.

>.|TRBJ1-1|.|TRBV18
TGTGCCAGCTCACCAAAGGGCACTGAAGCTTTCTTT
CASSPKGTEAFF
>.|TRBJ1-2|TRBD1|TRBV19
TGTGCCACCTCACCCCGGGGACAGGAACACTATGGCTACACCTTC
CATSPRGQEHYGYTF
>.|TRBJ1-5|.|TRBV15
TGTGCCACCAGCAGACCCCACGGGACCGGGAATCAGCCCCAGCATTTT
CATSRPHGTGNQPQHF
>.|TRBJ2-7|.|TRBV25-1
TGTGCCAGCAGGTCCGGGTACGAGCAGTACTTC
CASRSGYEQYF
>.|TRBJ1-5|.|TRBV11-3
TGTGCCAGCAGCCGTTCGCCCCAGCATTTT
CASSRSPQHF
>.|TRBJ1-2|TRBD1|TRBV19
TGTGCCAGTAGTAGCCCTTGGGACAGGGCCTATGGCTACACCTTC
CASSSPWDRAYGYTF
>.|TRBJ2-1|TRBD2|TRBV4-1
TGCGCCAGCAGCCAAGGACTAGCGGGGGGGCAGGATGAGCAGTTCTTC
CASSQGLAGGQDEQFF
>few|TRBJ2-3|TRBD1|TRBV11-3
TGTGCCAGCAGCCTAAGACAGGGTGGGAGCACAGATACGCAGTATTTT
CASSLRQGGSTDTQYF
>few|TRBJ1-5|TRBD1|TRBV4-1
TGCGCCAGCAGCCTATCATCCCGGGACAGGGGACAGCATCAGCCCCAGCATTTT
CASSLSSRDRGQHQPQHF
>.|TRBJ1-1|.|TRBV5-1
TGCGCCAGCAGCTTCGAAGGGGGGAACACTGAAGCTTTCTTT
CASSFEGGNTEAFF
>.|TRBJ2-5|.|TRBV2
TGTGCCAGCAGTGAAGAGAGAGGGGGAAGGGAGACCCAGTACTTC
CASSEERGGRETQYF
>.|TRBJ1-3|.|TRBV6-1
TGTGCCAGCAGTGAAGGCCCGGTCGGGGGAAACACCATATATTTT
CASSEGPVGGNTIYF
>.|TRBJ2-1|TRBD1|TRBV19
TGTGCCAGTAGTCAGACAGGCTCGAAGGGGGCGGTCTTC
CASSQTGSKGAVF
>.|TRBJ1-1|.|TRBV5-5
TGTGCCAGCAGCTTGGGAGTGTACACTGAAGCTTTCTTT
CASSLGVYTEAFF
>.|TRBJ1-3|.|TRBV30
TGTGCCTGGAGTAAGATCTCTGGAAACACCATATATTTT
CAWSKISGNTIYF
>.|TRBJ1-1|.|TRBV7-8
TGTGCCAGCAGCTTGTCCGGTCTGGAAGCTTTCTTT
CASSLSGLEAFF
>.|TRBJ1-1|TRBD1|TRBV28
TGTGCCAGCAGCCCGGGACAGCACTTTGAAGCTTTCTTT
CASSPGQHFEAFF
>.|TRBJ2-3|TRBD1|TRBV7-3
TGTGCCAGCAGCTTAGAGGGGGCCCGCCGCACAGATACGCAGTATTTT
CASSLEGARRTDTQYF
>.|TRBJ2-1|.|TRBV7-3
TGTGCCAGCAGCACTCAAACGGGGGTTCCGAATGAGCAGTTCTTC
CASSTQTGVPNEQFF
>.|TRBJ1-1|.|TRBV18
TGTGCCAGCTCACCGGGAGGGGAGAACACTGAAGCTTTCTTT
CASSPGGENTEAFF
>.|TRBJ2-7|TRBD2|TRBV27
TGTGCCAGCAGGGTGGGAGGGGCCCACTACGAGCAGTACTTC
CASRVGGAHYEQYF
>.|TRBJ1-6|.|TRBV10-3
TGTGCCATCAGTGAGGCTAGCTCATCACCCCTCCACTTT
CAISEASSSPLHF
>.|TRBJ1-2|.|TRBV6-1
TGTGCCAGCAGTGAAGAGGCAGTGAGGCCATATGGCTACACCTTC
CASSEEAVRPYGYTF
>.|TRBJ2-7|TRBD2|TRBV5-1
TGCGCCAGCAGCTTGGACGGACTAGCCTACGAGCAGTACTTC
CASSLDGLAYEQYF
>once|TRBJ2-1|.|TRBV20-1
TGCAGTGCTAGTAGGAGGGAAAAGCAGTTCTTC
CSASRREKQFF
>.|TRBJ1-2|TRBD1|TRBV9
TGTGCCAGCAGCACCCCGGACAGGGGAATGAACTATGGCTACACCTTC
CASSTPDRGMNYGYTF
>.|TRBJ2-1|TRBD1|TRBV6-4
TGTGCCAGCAGTGCTAAACCGGGACAGGGGGCCAGTGAGCAGTTCTTC
CASSAKPGQGASEQFF
>.|TRBJ2-7|.|TRBV7-2
TGTGCCAGCAGCTTAGGGCGTGCCTCTGAAGAGCAGTACTTC
CASSLGRASEEQYF
>.|TRBJ1-4|TRBD1|TRBV9
TGTGCCAGCAGCGTAGGAGGGGGCGCGGGTGAAAAACTGTTTTTT
CASSVGGGAGEKLFF
>once|TRBJ2-6|.|TRBV10-3
TGTGCCATCAGGCCTTCGGACGGTAGCTCTGGGGCCAACGTCCTGACTTTC
CAIRPSDGSSGANVLTF
>.|TRBJ1-2|.|TRBV3-1/TRBV3-2
TGTGCCAGCAGCCAAGGAGGGCTTGGCTACACCTTC
CASSQGGLGYTF
>.|TRBJ1-1|TRBD1|TRBV11-2
TGTGCCAGCAGCTTAGATGGGCGGTACAGGGGCCCCCGATTGAACACTGAAGCTTTCTTT
CASSLDGRYRGPRLNTEAFF
>.|TRBJ1-1|.|TRBV7-9
TGTGCCAGCTCTAGAGAGGGAGGCTACACTGAAGCTTTCTTT
CASSREGGYTEAFF
>.|TRBJ1-2|TRBD1|TRBV7-3
TGTGCCAGCAGCTTAAGCCCTAGTACCGGGACAGGGGCGACCTATGGCTACACCTTC
CASSLSPSTGTGATYGYTF
>.|TRBJ2-3|.|TRBV18
TGTGCCAGTAGCGCGCCAGCCCAAGATACGCAGTATTTT
CASSAPAQDTQYF
>once|TRBJ2-3|.|TRBV19
TGTGCCAGTAAGGTAGCGGTTGGTACAGATACGCAGTATTTT
CASKVAVGTDTQYF
>.|TRBJ2-7|.|TRBV5-1
TGCGCCAGCAGCCTGACTCTGGGGGGTTCCGAGCAGTACTTC
CASSLTLGGSEQYF
>.|TRBJ1-1|.|TRBV28
TGTGCCAGCAGTTCCCCGGGGACACTGAACACTGAAGCTTTCTTT
CASSSPGTLNTEAFF
>.|TRBJ2-3|TRBD2|TRBV3-1/TRBV3-2
TGTGCCAGCAGCCAAGACGAAAGCGGGGGCACAGATACGCAGTATTTT
CASSQDESGGTDTQYF
>.|TRBJ1-5|TRBD1|TRBV14
TGTGCCAGCAGCCTCGATCGACAGGGGTCTGGGAGCAATCAGCCCCAGCATTTT
CASSLDRQGSGSNQPQHF
>.|TRBJ2-7|.|TRBV6-5
TGTGCCAGCAGTTCCGCCGGGACGGGATCCTACGAGCAGTACTTC
CASSSAGTGSYEQYF
>once|TRBJ2-2|.|TRBV9
TGTGCCAGCAGCGCCGGGGCGCAGAACACCGGGGAGCTGTTTTTT
CASSAGAQNTGELFF
>.|TRBJ2-1|TRBD1|TRBV19
TGTGCCAGTAGATTTAGGGACAGGGGCGGCAATGAGCAGTTCTTC
CASRFRDRGGNEQFF
>.|TRBJ1-2|TRBD1|TRBV5-1
TGCGCCAGCAGCTCCCGGACAGGGGGTAGTAGTGGCTACACCTTC
CASSSRTGGSSGYTF
>few|TRBJ1-1|.|TRBV2
TGTGCCAGCCGGAGGACAGCTTTGACTGAAGCTTTCTTT
CASRRTALTEAFF
>.|TRBJ2-7|TRBD1|TRBV4-1
TGCGCCAGCAGCCAACGACAGGGTGACTACGAGCAGTACTTC
CASSQRQGDYEQYF
>.|TRBJ2-7|.|TRBV5-6
TGTGCCAGCAGCTCGTCCCCCCAGGGAGGAGAGCAGTACTTC
CASSSSPQGGEQYF
>.|TRBJ2-5|.|TRBV6-2/TRBV6-3
TGTGCCAGCAGTTCAACAGGGCGCTTTAAAGAGACCCAGTACTTC
CASSSTGRFKETQYF
>.|TRBJ2-3|.|TRBV27
TGTGCCAGCAGTTATGGGACTCCCGATACGCAGTATTTT
CASSYGTPDTQYF
>.|TRBJ2-2|.|TRBV10-1
TGCGCCAGCAGTGGGGGAGGCGGCACCGGGGAGCTGTTTTTT
CASSGGGGTGELFF
>.|TRBJ2-5|TRBD1|TRBV28
TGTGCCAGCAGACAGGGGGCCGGGAAGACCCAGTACTTC
CASRQGAGKTQYF
>.|TRBJ2-3|TRBD1|TRBV19
TGTGCCAGTAGTGAGCTAGGGGGCGCTCCAGATACGCAGTATTTT
CASSELGGAPDTQYF
>.|TRBJ2-7|.|TRBV4-1
TGCGCCAGCAGCCAAACCGCGAGTTTCTACGAGCAGTACTTC
CASSQTASFYEQYF
>.|TRBJ1-6|TRBD1|TRBV3-1/TRBV3-2
TGTGCCAGCAGCCCTAGCGGACAGGGTAACCGATCACCCCTCCACTTT
CASSPSGQGNRSPLHF
>.|TRBJ1-2|TRBD1|TRBV3-1/TRBV3-2
TGTGCCAGCAGCCATAGGACAGGGGACTATGGCTACACCTTC
CASSHRTGDYGYTF
>.|TRBJ2-7|.|TRBV6-5
TGTGCCAGCAGTTACGTTCCCGGGCCGGGCCGGAACGAGCAGTACTTC
CASSYVPGPGRNEQYF
>.|TRBJ1-5|.|TRBV18
TGTGCCAGCTCACCTCGACACATGGGCAATCAGCCCCAGCATTTT
CASSPRHMGNQPQHF
>.|TRBJ1-5|TRBD1|TRBV18
TGTGCCAGCTCACTGCAGGGGGCCCTTAATCAGCCCCAGCATTTT
CASSLQGALNQPQHF
>.|TRBJ2-3|.|TRBV6-5
TGTGCCAGCAGTTACTCGACCCTACAGAGCACAGATACGCAGTATTTT
CASSYSTLQSTDTQYF
>.|TRBJ2-6|.|TRBV2
TGTGCCAGCCGGGGGAGGTCTGGGGCCAACGTCCTGACTTTC
CASRGRSGANVLTF